This is a list of T cell receptor beta chains from one sample in a study of shared clonotypes between healthy human individuals. Profiled with immunoSEQ multiplex PCR; TCRdb holds only in-frame clones, not every one. The data show hundreds of thousands of clones, with 95% seen just once and 0.095% to 0.12% held by the top ten. Material for sequencing was naive CD8+ T cells sorted from blood. These receptors all stem from a woman under 40 in good health. The CDR3 runs from the conserved cysteine through the conserved F or W. A D gene is named only where the DNA matches it firmly. Expanded clones are given a class, and other clones once, few, many or no size at all.

v_call: TRBV10-3
d_call: .
clone_size: .
j_call: TRBJ2-7
cdr3_nt: TGTGCCATCAGTGAGGGAGTCTCCTACGAGCAGTACTTC
cdr3_aa: CAISEGVSYEQYF

v_call: TRBV27
d_call: TRBD1
clone_size: .
j_call: TRBJ2-7
cdr3_nt: TGTGCCAGCAGTTTAGAGGGACAGGGGGTTCACGAGCAGTACTTC
cdr3_aa: CASSLEGQGVHEQYF

v_call: TRBV19
d_call: .
clone_size: .
j_call: TRBJ2-3
cdr3_nt: TGTGCCAGTAGCCTCTGGTCCCTAGATACGCAGTATTTT
cdr3_aa: CASSLWSLDTQYF

v_call: TRBV5-1
d_call: TRBD1
clone_size: .
j_call: TRBJ1-2
cdr3_nt: TGCGCCAGCAGCACGACAGGGGCTAACTATGGCTACACCTTC
cdr3_aa: CASSTTGANYGYTF

v_call: TRBV7-6
d_call: .
clone_size: .
j_call: TRBJ2-1
cdr3_nt: TGTGCCAGCAGCTTAGCTGCGGAAAGCTCCTACAATGAGCAGTTCTTC
cdr3_aa: CASSLAAESSYNEQFF

v_call: TRBV7-6
d_call: TRBD2
clone_size: .
j_call: TRBJ2-7
cdr3_nt: TGTGCCAGCAGCTTAGGCTCCGGCGGGGGGCTCTACGAGCAGTACTTC
cdr3_aa: CASSLGSGGGLYEQYF

v_call: TRBV7-8
d_call: .
clone_size: .
j_call: TRBJ2-5
cdr3_nt: TGTGCCAGCATAGAAGTATCGTGGGAACAAGAGACCCAGTACTTC
cdr3_aa: CASIEVSWEQETQYF

v_call: TRBV10-1
d_call: TRBD1
clone_size: once
j_call: TRBJ2-2
cdr3_nt: TGCGCCAGCAGTGCCGGACAGGGGAACACCGGGGAGCTGTTTTTT
cdr3_aa: CASSAGQGNTGELFF

v_call: TRBV6-5
d_call: TRBD2
clone_size: .
j_call: TRBJ2-1
cdr3_nt: TGTGCCAGCAGGGGGACTAGCGGCTACAATGAGCAGTTCTTC
cdr3_aa: CASRGTSGYNEQFF

v_call: TRBV2
d_call: .
clone_size: once
j_call: TRBJ2-3
cdr3_nt: TGTGCCAGCAGTGGGGGGTTCAACACAGATACGCAGTATTTT
cdr3_aa: CASSGGFNTDTQYF

v_call: TRBV19
d_call: .
clone_size: .
j_call: TRBJ2-4
cdr3_nt: TGTGCCAGTAGTATAGTGGGCAATTCCCTTGGCATTCAGTACTTC
cdr3_aa: CASSIVGNSLGIQYF

v_call: TRBV19
d_call: .
clone_size: .
j_call: TRBJ2-2
cdr3_nt: TGTGCCAGTAGTATAAGCTGGGAGCTGTTTTTT
cdr3_aa: CASSISWELFF

v_call: TRBV28
d_call: TRBD1
clone_size: .
j_call: TRBJ2-1
cdr3_nt: TGTGCCAGCAGCACACCGTCGGGACAGGGGTACAATGAGCAGTTCTTC
cdr3_aa: CASSTPSGQGYNEQFF

v_call: TRBV27
d_call: .
clone_size: .
j_call: TRBJ2-3
cdr3_nt: TGTGCCAGCAGTCCCGACCCCGTTTCAAACACAGATACGCAGTATTTT
cdr3_aa: CASSPDPVSNTDTQYF

v_call: TRBV19
d_call: .
clone_size: once
j_call: TRBJ1-1
cdr3_nt: TGTGCCAGTAAGGGGTTGATAGACACTGAAGCTTTCTTT
cdr3_aa: CASKGLIDTEAFF

v_call: TRBV11-2
d_call: .
clone_size: .
j_call: TRBJ1-5
cdr3_nt: TGTGCCAGCAGCTTAGGGCTCAATCAGCCCCAGCATTTT
cdr3_aa: CASSLGLNQPQHF

v_call: TRBV6-6
d_call: TRBD2
clone_size: .
j_call: TRBJ2-1
cdr3_nt: TGTGCCAGCAGTACCCCCGGGACTAGCGGGATCGATGAGCAGTTCTTC
cdr3_aa: CASSTPGTSGIDEQFF

v_call: TRBV7-9
d_call: TRBD2
clone_size: once
j_call: TRBJ2-1
cdr3_nt: TGTGCCAGCAGCTTAGTTAGTCCAGCGGGATTGGGCAATCTTGAGCAGTTCTTC
cdr3_aa: CASSLVSPAGLGNLEQFF

v_call: TRBV29-1
d_call: .
clone_size: .
j_call: TRBJ2-7
cdr3_nt: TGCAGCGTTGTGACTCATTACTACGAGCAGTACTTC
cdr3_aa: CSVVTHYYEQYF

v_call: TRBV9
d_call: TRBD2
clone_size: .
j_call: TRBJ2-1
cdr3_nt: TGTGCCAGCAGCCCAGGTGGACTAGCGCATAATGAGCAGTTCTTC
cdr3_aa: CASSPGGLAHNEQFF

v_call: TRBV7-9
d_call: .
clone_size: .
j_call: TRBJ2-4
cdr3_nt: TGTGCCAGCAGCCCCCAAGAGGTAGCCAAAAACATTCAGTACTTC
cdr3_aa: CASSPQEVAKNIQYF

v_call: TRBV2
d_call: .
clone_size: .
j_call: TRBJ2-3
cdr3_nt: TGTGCCAGCAGTGATAGGGCGCCAGCTTTCCCAGATACGCAGTATTTT
cdr3_aa: CASSDRAPAFPDTQYF

v_call: TRBV4-1
d_call: TRBD2
clone_size: once
j_call: TRBJ2-3
cdr3_nt: TGCGCCAGCAGCCACAGCGGGAATCTAGATACGCAGTATTTT
cdr3_aa: CASSHSGNLDTQYF

v_call: TRBV4-1
d_call: TRBD1
clone_size: once
j_call: TRBJ2-7
cdr3_nt: TGCGCCAGCAGCCGAGCCGGACAGGGTAACTACGAGCAGTACTTC
cdr3_aa: CASSRAGQGNYEQYF

v_call: TRBV5-5
d_call: TRBD2
clone_size: .
j_call: TRBJ2-5
cdr3_nt: TGTGCCAGCAGCTCCCGGACTAGCTGGGAGACCCAGTACTTC
cdr3_aa: CASSSRTSWETQYF

v_call: TRBV7-9
d_call: TRBD1
clone_size: once
j_call: TRBJ2-5
cdr3_nt: TGTGCCAGCAGCTCGGACAGGGGTGCGTTTACAGAGACCCAGTACTTC
cdr3_aa: CASSSDRGAFTETQYF

v_call: TRBV18
d_call: .
clone_size: .
j_call: TRBJ1-3
cdr3_nt: TGTGCCAGCTCACCACCGGGCTCCCCCGGGGGGGCCCTCCTTAGAGACACCATATATTTT
cdr3_aa: CASSPPGSPGGALLRDTIYF

v_call: TRBV4-1
d_call: .
clone_size: .
j_call: TRBJ2-2
cdr3_nt: TGCGCCAGCAGCCAAGATGGCGGGACCGGGGAGCTGTTTTTT
cdr3_aa: CASSQDGGTGELFF

v_call: TRBV4-1
d_call: .
clone_size: .
j_call: TRBJ2-5
cdr3_nt: TGCGCCAGCAGCCAGGAACAGGGAGGGCAAGAGACCCAGTACTTC
cdr3_aa: CASSQEQGGQETQYF

v_call: TRBV6-5
d_call: .
clone_size: .
j_call: TRBJ2-4
cdr3_nt: TGTGCCAGCAGCAACAGGGACGGAGTTCGGTACTTC
cdr3_aa: CASSNRDGVRYF

v_call: TRBV7-2
d_call: TRBD2
clone_size: .
j_call: TRBJ2-7
cdr3_nt: TGTGCCAGCAGCTTACAAGGGAGTGGGAGGGCCTCTTACGAGCAGTACTTC
cdr3_aa: CASSLQGSGRASYEQYF

v_call: TRBV9
d_call: TRBD2
clone_size: .
j_call: TRBJ2-7
cdr3_nt: TGTGCCAGCAGCGTAGAACCGGGACTAGCGACCTACGAGCAGTACTTC
cdr3_aa: CASSVEPGLATYEQYF

v_call: TRBV7-6
d_call: .
clone_size: .
j_call: TRBJ2-2
cdr3_nt: TGTGCCAGCAGCCCCCCTGGGGGCCCGATTATTTCCACCGGGGAGCTGTTTTTT
cdr3_aa: CASSPPGGPIISTGELFF

v_call: TRBV11-2
d_call: .
clone_size: .
j_call: TRBJ1-1
cdr3_nt: TGTGCCAGCAGCTTAATAAAAGAAGCTTTCTTT
cdr3_aa: CASSLIKEAFF

v_call: TRBV19
d_call: .
clone_size: .
j_call: TRBJ2-7
cdr3_nt: TGTGCCAGTAGTGCTGCGTTGGCCTACGAGCAGTACTTC
cdr3_aa: CASSAALAYEQYF

v_call: TRBV27
d_call: TRBD2
clone_size: .
j_call: TRBJ2-2
cdr3_nt: TGTGCCAGCAGTTCAATAACGGGACTACGCACCGGGGAGCTGTTTTTT
cdr3_aa: CASSSITGLRTGELFF

v_call: TRBV15
d_call: .
clone_size: .
j_call: TRBJ1-1
cdr3_nt: TGTGCCACCAGCAGAGGGAAACGGGACACTGAAGCTTTCTTT
cdr3_aa: CATSRGKRDTEAFF